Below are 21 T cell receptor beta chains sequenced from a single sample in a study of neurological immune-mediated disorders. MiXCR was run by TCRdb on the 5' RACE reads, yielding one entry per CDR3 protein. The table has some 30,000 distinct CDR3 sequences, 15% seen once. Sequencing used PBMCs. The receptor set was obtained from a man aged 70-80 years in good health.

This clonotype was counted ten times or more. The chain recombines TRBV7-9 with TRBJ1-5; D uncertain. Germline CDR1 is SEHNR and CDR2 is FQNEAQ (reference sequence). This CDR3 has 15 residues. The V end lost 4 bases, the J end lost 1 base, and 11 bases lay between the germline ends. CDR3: CASSSPAISNQPQHF. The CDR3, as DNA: TGTGCCAGCAGCTCCCCGGCCATAAGCAATCAGCCCCAGCATTTT.

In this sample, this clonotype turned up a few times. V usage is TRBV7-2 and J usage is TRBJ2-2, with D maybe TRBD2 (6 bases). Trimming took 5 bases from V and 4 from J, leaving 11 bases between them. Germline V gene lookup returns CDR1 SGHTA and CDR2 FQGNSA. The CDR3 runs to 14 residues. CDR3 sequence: CASSPTSGTGELFF. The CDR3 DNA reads TGTGCCAGCAGCCCGACTAGTGGCACCGGGGAGCTGTTTTTT.

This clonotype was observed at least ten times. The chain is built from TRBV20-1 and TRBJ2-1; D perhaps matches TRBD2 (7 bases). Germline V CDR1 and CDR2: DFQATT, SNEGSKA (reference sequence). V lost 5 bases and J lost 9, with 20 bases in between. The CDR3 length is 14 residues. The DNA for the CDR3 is TGCAGTGCTCCCAAGGGGGGGGGCCGGGGTGAGCAGTTCTTC. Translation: CSAPKGGGRGEQFF.

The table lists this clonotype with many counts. The CDR3 DNA reads as TGTGCCAGCAGTTGGAACACTGAAGCTTTCTTT. Amino acids: CASSWNTEAFF. The chain has TRBV6-2 or TRBV6-3 and TRBJ1-1; D unresolved. This CDR3 is 11 amino acids long. Trimming pared 4 bases from V and 1 base from J, leaving 1 base between. CDR1 and CDR2 from the germline V gene are MNHEY and SVGEGT.

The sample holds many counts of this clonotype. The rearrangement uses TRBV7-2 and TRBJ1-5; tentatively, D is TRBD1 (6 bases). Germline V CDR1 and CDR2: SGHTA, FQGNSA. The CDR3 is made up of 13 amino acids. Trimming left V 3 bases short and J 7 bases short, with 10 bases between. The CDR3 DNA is TGTGCCAGCAGCTTTCAGGGGATCCAGCCCCAGCATTTT. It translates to CASSFQGIQPQHF.

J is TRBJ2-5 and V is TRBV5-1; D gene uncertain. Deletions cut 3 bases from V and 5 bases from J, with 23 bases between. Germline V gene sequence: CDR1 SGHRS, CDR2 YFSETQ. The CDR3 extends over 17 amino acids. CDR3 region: CASSSLPTCGGLETQYF. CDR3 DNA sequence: TGCGCCAGCAGCTCTCTTCCGACATGTGGCGGTTTGGAGACCCAGTACTTC. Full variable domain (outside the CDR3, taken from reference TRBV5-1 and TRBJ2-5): KAGVTQTPRYLIKTRGQQVTLSCSPISGHRSVSWYQQTPGQGLQFLFEYFSETQRNKGNFPGRFSGRQFSNSRSEMNVSTLELGDSALYLCASSSLPTCGGLETQYFGPGTRLLVL.

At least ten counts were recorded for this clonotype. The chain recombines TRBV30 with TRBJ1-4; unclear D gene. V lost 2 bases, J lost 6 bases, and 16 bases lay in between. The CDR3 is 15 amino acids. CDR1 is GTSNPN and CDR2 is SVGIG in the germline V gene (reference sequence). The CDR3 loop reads CAWSRGDSPYEKLFF. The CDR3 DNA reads TGTGCCTGGAGTCGAGGTGATTCACCATATGAAAAACTGTTTTTT.

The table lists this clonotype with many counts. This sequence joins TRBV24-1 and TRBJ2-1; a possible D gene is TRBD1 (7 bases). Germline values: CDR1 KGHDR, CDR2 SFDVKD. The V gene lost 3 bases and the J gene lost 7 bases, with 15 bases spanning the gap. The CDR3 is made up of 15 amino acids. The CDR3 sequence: CATSDPRAGGNEQFF. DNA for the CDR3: TGTGCCACCAGTGATCCTCGGGCAGGGGGGAATGAGCAGTTCTTC.

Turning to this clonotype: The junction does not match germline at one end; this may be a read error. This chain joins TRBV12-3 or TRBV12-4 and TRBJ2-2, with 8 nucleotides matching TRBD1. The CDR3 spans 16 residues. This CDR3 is CASSLDRGANTGELFF. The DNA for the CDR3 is TGTGCCAGCAGTTTAGACAGGGGGGCCAACACCGGAGAGCTGTTTTTT.

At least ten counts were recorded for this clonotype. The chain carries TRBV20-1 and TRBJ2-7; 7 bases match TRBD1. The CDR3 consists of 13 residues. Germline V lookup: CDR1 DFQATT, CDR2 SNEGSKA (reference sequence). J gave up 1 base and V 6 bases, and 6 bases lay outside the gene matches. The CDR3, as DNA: TGCAGTGCGTTCCGGGACAGATCCTACGAGCAGTACTTC. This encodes CSAFRDRSYEQYF.

CDR3 DNA: TGCGCCAGCAGCCAAAATCACGAGGGGTCGTACAATGAGCAGTTCTTC. It translates to CASSQNHEGSYNEQFF. V gene TRBV4-3 combines with J gene TRBJ2-1; the D gene could be TRBD1 or TRBD2 (5 bases each). Germline values: CDR1 LGHNA, CDR2 YSLEER. The ends were cut back, 2 bases at V and 4 bases at J, with 15 bases in the middle. The CDR3 contains 16 residues.

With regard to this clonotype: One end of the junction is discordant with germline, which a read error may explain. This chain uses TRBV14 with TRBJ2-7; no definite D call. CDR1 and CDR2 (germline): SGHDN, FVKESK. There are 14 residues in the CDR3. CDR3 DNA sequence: TGTGTCAGCAGCCTATACACCGGCTCCTACGAGCAATACTTC. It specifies CVSSLYTGSYEQYF.

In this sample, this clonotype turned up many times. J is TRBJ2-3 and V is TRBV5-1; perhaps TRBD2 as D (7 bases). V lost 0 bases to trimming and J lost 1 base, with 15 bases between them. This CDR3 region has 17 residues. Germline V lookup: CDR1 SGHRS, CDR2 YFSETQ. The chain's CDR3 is CASSLGPGGRGTDTQYF. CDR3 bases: TGCGCCAGCAGCTTGGGCCCGGGGGGCCGGGGCACAGATACGCAGTATTTT.

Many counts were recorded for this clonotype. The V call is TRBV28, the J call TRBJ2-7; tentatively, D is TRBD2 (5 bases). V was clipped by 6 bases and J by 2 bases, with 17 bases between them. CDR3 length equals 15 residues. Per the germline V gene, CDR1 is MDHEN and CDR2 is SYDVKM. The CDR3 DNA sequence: TGTGCCAGCAGCCGCGGACTGGTTCTAACCTACGAGCAGTACTTC. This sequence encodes CASSRGLVLTYEQYF.

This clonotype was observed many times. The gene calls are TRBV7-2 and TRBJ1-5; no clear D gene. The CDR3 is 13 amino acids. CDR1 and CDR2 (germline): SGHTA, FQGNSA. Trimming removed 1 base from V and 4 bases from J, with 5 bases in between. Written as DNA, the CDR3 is TGTGCCAGCAGCTTAGGACATAATCAGCCCCAGCATTTT. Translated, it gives CASSLGHNQPQHF.

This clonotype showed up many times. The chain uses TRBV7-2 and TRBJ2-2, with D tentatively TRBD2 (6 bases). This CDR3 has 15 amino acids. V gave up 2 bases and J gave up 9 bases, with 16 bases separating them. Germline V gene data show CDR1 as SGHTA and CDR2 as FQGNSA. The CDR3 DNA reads TGTGCCAGCAGCTTATCCTACGGGGGAGATCGGGAGCTGTTTTTT. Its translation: CASSLSYGGDRELFF.

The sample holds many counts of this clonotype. The CDR3 reads CASSLAERVPYGYTF. As DNA, the CDR3 is TGCGCCAGCAGCTTGGCGGAAAGGGTACCCTATGGCTACACCTTC. This chain uses TRBV5-1 with TRBJ1-2, with D unresolved. Trimming pared 0 bases from V and 4 bases from J, leaving 13 bases between. CDR3 length: 15 residues. Germline CDR1 SGHRS, CDR2 YFSETQ.

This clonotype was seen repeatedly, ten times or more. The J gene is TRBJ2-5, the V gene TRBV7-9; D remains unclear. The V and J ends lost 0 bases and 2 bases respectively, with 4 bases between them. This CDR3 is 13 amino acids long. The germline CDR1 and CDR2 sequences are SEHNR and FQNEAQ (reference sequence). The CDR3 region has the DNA TGTGCCAGCAGCTTAGCCCCTCAAGAGACCCAGTACTTC. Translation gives CASSLAPQETQYF. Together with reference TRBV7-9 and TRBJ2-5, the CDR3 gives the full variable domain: DTGVSQNPRHKITKRGQNVTFRCDPISEHNRLYWYRQTLGQGPEFLTYFQNEAQLEKSRLLSDRFSAERPKGSFSTLEIQRTEQGDSAMYLCASSLAPQETQYFGPGTRLLVL.

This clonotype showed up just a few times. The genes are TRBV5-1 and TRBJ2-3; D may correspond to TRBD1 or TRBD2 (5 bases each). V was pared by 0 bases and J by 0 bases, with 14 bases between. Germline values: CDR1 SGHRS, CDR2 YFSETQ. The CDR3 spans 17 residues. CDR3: CASSLGGIHGSTDTQYF. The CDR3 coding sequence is TGCGCCAGCAGCTTGGGGGGGATTCATGGGAGCACAGATACGCAGTATTTT.

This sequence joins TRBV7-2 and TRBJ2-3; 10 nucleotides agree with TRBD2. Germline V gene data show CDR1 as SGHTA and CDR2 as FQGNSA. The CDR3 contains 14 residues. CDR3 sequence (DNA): TGTGGGGTTGGAGCGGGGGGGCCTACAGATACGCAGTATTTT. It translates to CGVGAGGPTDTQYF. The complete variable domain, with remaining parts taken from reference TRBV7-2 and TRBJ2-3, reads GAGVSQSPSNKVTEKGKDVELRCDPISGHTALYWYRQSLGQGLEFLIYFQGNSAPDKSGLPSDRFSAERTGGSVSTLTIQRTQQEDSAVYLCGVGAGGPTDTQYFGPGTRLTVL.

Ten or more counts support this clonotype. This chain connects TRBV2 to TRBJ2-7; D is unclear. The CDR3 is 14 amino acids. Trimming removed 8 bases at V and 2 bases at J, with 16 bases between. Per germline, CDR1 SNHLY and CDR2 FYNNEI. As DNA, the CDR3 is TGTGCCAGCCTCTTCTACCGGACCCCCTACGAGCAGTACTTC. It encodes CASLFYRTPYEQYF.